The clone carrying this T cell receptor beta chain showed up many times. As yet, its antigen is unknown. Measured with immunoSEQ multiplex PCR; TCRdb has only the in-frame clones, and not every one. The sample is made up of approximately 31,000 clones, none counted only once. The germline V gene encodes CDR1 LGHNA and CDR2 YSLEER. V trimming: 3 bases; J trimming: 6 bases; junction bases outside the gene matches: 8. The CDR3 has 14 residues. These data originate in a study of T cells after posttransplantation cyclophosphamide. This related bone marrow graft donor gave peripheral blood on the day of marrow donation. Study-level results: Later post-transplant blood repertoires were often dominated by donor CD8+ memory clones. TRB clonality was highly associated with recipient CMV seropositivity and reactivation. Blood and skin or GI T cell repertoires showed limited TRB overlap.

The sample comprised PBMCs. The chain links TRBV4-3 to TRBJ2-7; TRBD2 matches 7 bases. The TCR sequence derives from a woman in her thirties in good health and a related stem cell transplant donor. DNA of the CDR3: TGCGCCAGCAGCCAGTTGGACGGGACTACCGAGCAGTACTTC. This encodes CASSQLDGTTEQYF.